Each of the 27 T cell receptor beta chains below was sequenced from the same sample in a study of blood T cell repertoires in COVID-19. Produced via immunoSEQ multiplex PCR; TCRdb's table is partial and in-frame only. The sample yields approximately 140,000 clones, more than 70% seen once. What was sequenced was peripheral blood. These receptors came from a man in his 60s with active or convalescent COVID-19.

The rearrangement uses TRBV29-1 and TRBJ2-2; 7 nucleotides agree with TRBD1. The germline V gene has CDR1 SQVTM and CDR2 ANQGSEA. The CDR3 length is 12 residues. CDR3 coding DNA: TGCAGTGGGGGACAGTTCACCGGGGAGCTGTTTTTT. This sequence encodes CSGGQFTGELFF.

The V call is TRBV3-1 (or the pseudogene TRBV3-2), the J call TRBJ2-3; 9 bases agree with TRBD2. CDR1 LGHDT and CDR2 YNNKEL come from the germline V gene (reference sequence). The CDR3 extends over 20 amino acids. V lost 1 base and J lost 7; bases outside the gene matches: 21. CDR3 region: CASSQVRGLAGPNPGNTQYF. The CDR3 nucleotides read TGTGCCAGCAGCCAAGTTCGGGGTCTAGCGGGACCTAACCCGGGGAATACGCAGTATTTT.

This rearrangement joins TRBV2 to TRBJ2-7; 7 nucleotides agree with TRBD1. This CDR3 region has 14 residues. Germline V gene lookup returns CDR1 SNHLY and CDR2 FYNNEI. V shed 8 bases, J shed 2 bases, and the junction held 9 bases outside the gene matches. The DNA of the CDR3 is TGTGCCAGCGGCCCGGGACAGACGGCCTACGAGCAGTACTTC. This gives the protein CASGPGQTAYEQYF.

This sequence joins TRBV28 and TRBJ2-5; 8 bases match TRBD1. Germline lookup yields CDR1 MDHEN and CDR2 SYDVKM. With 7 bases clipped from V and 0 bases from J, the junction kept 7 bases outside the gene matches. The CDR3 runs 15 residues. The CDR3 DNA is TGTGCCAGCACCAACCAGGGGGCCAACCAAGAGACCCAGTACTTC. Translation: CASTNQGANQETQYF. The full variable domain, rest sourced from reference TRBV28 and TRBJ2-5, is DVKVTQSSRYLVKRTGEKVFLECVQDMDHENMFWYRQDPGLGLRLIYFSYDVKMKEKGDIPEGYSVSREKKERFSLILESASTNQTSMYLCASTNQGANQETQYFGPGTRLLVL.

This chain connects TRBV6-6 to TRBJ1-2; no firm D call. This CDR3 spans 16 amino acids. Per the germline V gene, CDR1 is MNHNY and CDR2 is SVGAGI (reference sequence). Between the trimmed V and J ends, which lost 0 bases and 0 bases, there was a span of 11 bases. DNA of the CDR3: TGTGCCAGCAGTTACTCGACGGGGAGGGCTAACTATGGCTACACCTTC. Protein product: CASSYSTGRANYGYTF.

The CDR3 coding sequence is TGTGCCAGCAGCCCCAGGGGTTTGGGGACTGAAGCTTTCTTT. It is translated as CASSPRGLGTEAFF. This chain connects TRBV7-9 to TRBJ1-1, with D maybe TRBD1 (6 bases). Deletions cut 5 bases from V and 5 bases from J, with 15 bases between. The CDR3 runs to 14 residues. Germline V gene sequence: CDR1 SEHNR, CDR2 FQNEAQ (reference sequence).

In this sample, this clone turned up once. The chain couples TRBV5-1 to TRBJ1-4, with TRBD1 matching over 9 bases. V was clipped by 0 bases and J by 5 bases; unmatched bases: 2. The germline V gene encodes CDR1 SGHRS and CDR2 YFSETQ. This CDR3 has 15 residues. The CDR3 spells CASSLDRGLNEKLFF. The DNA of the CDR3 is TGCGCCAGCAGCTTGGACAGGGGGCTGAATGAAAAACTGTTTTTT.

The CDR3 bases are TGTGCCAGCAGCTCCACAGCTAATTCACCCCTCCACTTT. This sequence encodes CASSSTANSPLHF. J is TRBJ1-6 and V is TRBV11-2, with D uncertain. V was pared by 4 bases and J by 6 bases, with 7 bases between. This CDR3 contains 13 residues. CDR1 is SGHAT, CDR2 FQNNGV, per germline.

This clone appeared a few times. V and J are TRBV29-1 and TRBJ2-5; the match to TRBD1 covers 7 bases. Germline V gene lookup returns CDR1 SQVTM and CDR2 ANQGSEA. The V gene end was trimmed by 5 bases and the J gene end by 0 bases; junction bases not matched to a gene: 3. The CDR3 runs to 13 residues. The CDR3 here is CSVHGTDQETQYF. The CDR3 DNA follows: TGCAGCGTTCATGGGACAGACCAAGAGACCCAGTACTTC.

The chain uses TRBV4-1 and TRBJ2-7; D is perhaps TRBD1 (5 bases). This CDR3 comprises 16 residues. V was pared by 1 base and J by 3 bases, with 16 bases between. Germline CDR1 and CDR2: MGHRA and YSYEKL. The CDR3 sequence is CASSQVTGPPHYEQYF. The CDR3 nucleotides are TGCGCCAGCAGCCAAGTCACAGGTCCGCCACACTACGAGCAGTACTTC.

The CDR3 sequence: CASSWDRSNQPQHF. The CDR3 DNA follows: TGTGCCAGTAGTTGGGACAGGAGCAATCAGCCCCAGCATTTT. The chain uses TRBV19 and TRBJ1-5; 8 nucleotides align to TRBD1. Germline V gives CDR1 LNHDA, CDR2 SQIVND (reference sequence). The CDR3 covers 14 residues. The trim removed 5 bases at V and 1 base at J, leaving 1 base unmatched. The whole variable domain, remainder taken from reference TRBV19 and TRBJ1-5, is DGGITQSPKYLFRKEGQNVTLSCEQNLNHDAMYWYRQDPGQGLRLIYYSQIVNDFQKGDIAEGYSVSREKKESFPLTVTSAQKNPTAFYLCASSWDRSNQPQHFGDGTRLSIL.

V and J are TRBV7-2 and TRBJ2-1; 10 nucleotides line up with TRBD2. Trimming cost V 5 bases and J 8 bases; bases outside gene matches: 6. The CDR3 runs to 14 residues. Germline V CDR1 and CDR2: SGHTA, FQGNSA. CDR3 bases: TGTGCCAGCAGCCAAAACCTAGCGGGAGATGAGCAGTTCTTC. Translated, it gives CASSQNLAGDEQFF.

The chain has TRBV28 and TRBJ2-3; TRBD2 is a possible D gene (5 bases). There are 16 residues in the CDR3. V lost 7 bases, J lost 3 bases, and 20 bases lay in between. From germline, CDR1 is MDHEN and CDR2 SYDVKM. The CDR3 DNA reads TGTGCCAGCAAGTACAGCGGCGGTAGTCCAACAGATACGCAGTATTTT. Translation gives CASKYSGGSPTDTQYF.

The chain couples TRBV29-1 to TRBJ1-2, with 7 nucleotides matching TRBD1. CDR1 SQVTM and CDR2 ANQGSEA come from the germline V gene. CDR3 length equals 15 residues. With V trimmed by 0 bases and J by 7 bases, 11 bases remained unmatched. This CDR3 is CSVEDARTGPVGYTF. DNA of the CDR3: TGCAGCGTTGAAGATGCACGGACAGGTCCGGTTGGCTACACCTTC.

This chain uses TRBV5-1 with TRBJ1-1, with TRBD1 identical over 11 bases. CDR3 length: 14 residues. Germline V gene data show CDR1 as SGHRS and CDR2 as YFSETQ. Trimming removed 1 base from V and 10 bases from J; junction bases left unmatched: 6. DNA of the CDR3: TGCGCCAGCAGCTTGAACCCGGGACAGGGGGGAGCTTTCTTT. It specifies CASSLNPGQGGAFF.

V is TRBV28 and J is TRBJ2-1; the D gene is possibly TRBD2 (6 bases). The length of the CDR3 is 14 residues. V was clipped by 7 bases and J by 5 bases, with 15 bases between them. Germline CDR1 and CDR2: MDHEN and SYDVKM. In DNA, the CDR3 is TGTGCCAGCACTGACGAAAGGAGGGACAATGAGCAGTTCTTC. Its translation is CASTDERRDNEQFF.

This rearrangement joins TRBV10-3 to TRBJ2-5; 8 nucleotides agree with TRBD2. V gave up 3 bases and J gave up 2 bases; unmatched junction bases: 2. CDR1 and CDR2 (germline): ENHRY, SYGVKD. The CDR3 is 14 amino acids. CDR3 in amino acids: CAISDSGGQETQYF. DNA of the CDR3: TGTGCCATCAGTGACTCGGGAGGGCAAGAGACCCAGTACTTC.

In this sample, this clone turned up once. The chain uses TRBV7-3 and TRBJ2-1, with TRBD1 as a possible D gene (6 bases). Trimming shortened V by 3 bases and J by 7 bases, and 7 bases separated the two germline ends. Germline V lookup: CDR1 SGHTA, CDR2 FQGTGA. The CDR3 totals 12 residues. The CDR3 here is CASSFDRNEQFF. In nucleotides, the CDR3 is TGTGCCAGCAGCTTCGACAGGAATGAGCAGTTCTTC.

V gene TRBV25-1 combines with J gene TRBJ1-5; the match to TRBD1 covers 7 bases. This CDR3 is 14 amino acids long. V dropped 4 bases and J dropped 5; count of bases not matched to a gene: 5. The germline gives CDR1 MGHDK, CDR2 SYGVNS. The CDR3 region has the DNA TGTGCCAGCAGTGCGGGACAGAACTATCAGCCCCAGCATTTT. Translated, it gives CASSAGQNYQPQHF. Full variable domain (outside the CDR3, taken from reference TRBV25-1 and TRBJ1-5): EADIYQTPRYLVIGTGKKITLECSQTMGHDKMYWYQQDPGMELHLIHYSYGVNSTEKGDLSSESTVSRIRTEHFPLTLESARPSHTSQYLCASSAGQNYQPQHFGDGTRLSIL.

The chain links TRBV5-4 to TRBJ2-7, with 9 bases lining up with TRBD1. The length of the CDR3 is 14 residues. Germline CDR1 reads SGHNT; CDR2 reads YYREEE (reference sequence). The V gene end was trimmed by 0 bases and the J gene end by 4 bases; junction bases not matched to a gene: 2. The CDR3 protein is CASSLVQGAYEQYF. In DNA, the CDR3 is TGTGCCAGCAGCTTGGTACAGGGGGCATACGAGCAGTACTTC.

Here the CDR3 reads CASSRGTFSYEQYF. The CDR3 DNA is TGTGCCAGCAGTAGGGGAACATTCTCCTACGAGCAGTACTTC. The gene calls are TRBV6-5 and TRBJ2-7, with D possibly TRBD1 on 5 matching bases. Trimming stripped 5 bases from V and 0 bases from J, with 11 bases between. Germline V gene sequence: CDR1 MNHEY, CDR2 SVGAGI. The CDR3 is 14 residues long.

V gene TRBV4-2 combines with J gene TRBJ1-6; D possibly corresponds to TRBD1 (5 bases). V shed 4 bases and J shed 8 bases, with 15 bases lying between them. CDR3 length: 15 residues. Per germline, CDR1 LGHNA and CDR2 YNFKEQ. The CDR3 DNA is TGTGCCAGCAGCCGATTACAGGAGAACTATTCACCCCTCCACTTT. Encoded protein: CASSRLQENYSPLHF.

CDR3 nucleotide sequence: TGTGCCAGCAGTTTCAACGGAGCGGTCCCGAATGAGCAGTTCTTC. It specifies CASSFNGAVPNEQFF. The J gene is TRBJ2-1, the V gene TRBV28, with D possibly TRBD2 on 5 matching bases. Trimming removed 3 bases from V and 7 bases from J, with 16 bases in between. CDR3 length: 15 residues. Germline loops: CDR1 MDHEN, CDR2 SYDVKM.

The chain joins TRBV28 to TRBJ1-4; 8 bases are a match to TRBD1. CDR1 and CDR2 (germline): MDHEN, SYDVKM. J lost 5 bases, V lost 4 bases, and 6 bases had no gene match. CDR3 length: 15 residues. The CDR3 loop is CASSSRTGKNEKLFF. CDR3 nucleotide sequence: TGTGCCAGCAGTTCGCGGACAGGGAAAAATGAAAAACTGTTTTTT. The whole variable domain, remainder taken from reference TRBV28 and TRBJ1-4, is DVKVTQSSRYLVKRTGEKVFLECVQDMDHENMFWYRQDPGLGLRLIYFSYDVKMKEKGDIPEGYSVSREKKERFSLILESASTNQTSMYLCASSSRTGKNEKLFFGSGTQLSVL.

This chain connects TRBV28 to TRBJ2-7; possible D gene TRBD1, 5 bases. The CDR3 contains 14 residues. CDR1 is MDHEN, CDR2 SYDVKM, per germline. The V end was cut by 2 bases, the J end by 3 bases, with 11 bases between. The CDR3 sequence is CASSLGAPVYEQYF. As DNA, the CDR3 is TGTGCCAGCAGTTTAGGGGCACCAGTCTACGAGCAGTACTTC.

The J gene is TRBJ2-2, the V gene TRBV5-1; a possible D gene is TRBD1 (5 bases). V dropped 5 bases and J dropped 3 bases, with 11 bases sitting between them. CDR1 SGHRS and CDR2 YFSETQ come from the germline V gene. CDR3 length equals 14 residues. The CDR3 region is CASRVRVDTGELFF. CDR3 DNA: TGCGCCAGCAGAGTCAGGGTGGACACCGGGGAGCTGTTTTTT.

The chain employs TRBV4-3 and TRBJ1-1, with D possibly TRBD1 on 6 matching bases. The V gene's germline CDR1 is LGHNA and CDR2 YSLEER. Trimming shortened V by 4 bases and J by 3 bases, and 15 bases separated the two germline ends. This CDR3 is 15 amino acids long. This chain's CDR3 is CASSPIGGWDTEAFF. The DNA for the CDR3 is TGCGCCAGCAGCCCTATAGGGGGATGGGACACTGAAGCTTTCTTT.